This record concerns one T cell receptor (beta chain) sequence. In this sample, this clonotype turned up many times. It lacks a known antigen. Per-nucleotide qualities are absent, and no much larger clonotype sits a single base away. The data were obtained in a study of T cells after yellow fever vaccination (dated by TCRdb to about 2019). In the study overall: The SMART-Seq v4 Ultra Low Input RNA kit was used to prepare libraries from fractions with low cell numbers. To track T-cell clones before and after primary and booster YFV17D yellow fever vaccination, bulk TCR alpha and beta repertoires were sequenced longitudinally. Two healthy male donors, one aged 18 to 30 and one aged 30 to 39 years, were included in the cohort. Bulk PBMC replicates and cell subsets were isolated from blood drawn at multiple timepoints before and after both primary and secondary immunization.

Study-wide findings and limitations: A small share of clonotypes occurred in both CD4 and CD8 compartments, likely arising from convergent recombination. The study included only a couple of donors, which limits how far the findings can be generalized. Compared with the primary T-cell response, the secondary T-cell response was weaker but faster, peaking on day 5 rather than day 15. Computational filtering was required because FACS-sorted repertoires could contain abundant contaminating clonotypes from the bulk population. Most clones expanded after primary vaccination (around 97% of CD4 and 88% of CD8) were re-detected after the booster, suggesting that broad memory maintenance occurred.

TCRdb records Illumina NovaSeq 6000 as the sequencer. TCR cDNA was synthesized by 5'RACE template switching, which introduced a universal primer site and unique molecular identifiers. Priming of cDNA synthesis was performed from both the TCR alpha and TCR beta constant segments. Libraries were amplified in two PCR steps, with sample barcodes and sequencing adapters added in the second step. Sequencing of the libraries was done on either Illumina HiSeq 2500 (2x100 bp) or NovaSeq (2x150 bp). The paper's processing steps were these. Demultiplexing of reads and collapsing into UMI consensus sequences were performed with MIGEC, and V(D)J alignment was carried out with MiXCR. Vaccine-responding clonotypes were defined with edgeR using replicate PBMC samples, requiring FDR below 0.01 and a log2 fold change above 5 up to day 15. Bulk clonotypes were assigned CD4 or CD8 identity according to which sequenced CD4 or CD8 repertoire held them at higher abundance. Through fastp at Q25 and MiXCR, TCRdb rebuilt clones from the public reads, retaining in-frame beta chains. Every entry covers one CDR3 protein and lists the most common genes and DNA from its rows. TCRdb's processing, not the authors', yielded these V and J calls. The sample table shows 200,000 to 300,000 distinct CDR3 sequences, and over 3% are seen once. Jointly, the top ten make up 15% to 20% of the sample.

The sample's treatment or condition label, in plain terms: live attenuated yellow fever vaccine strain. At each blood-draw timepoint, two biological replicates of bulk PBMCs were obtained. PBMCs were isolated from peripheral blood using a standard Ficoll-Paque protocol. TriZol was used to extract RNA from bulk PBMCs, from CD4 and CD8 fractions, and from dextramer-positive and dextramer-negative fractions. CDR1 and CDR2 are drawn from the germline V gene: SGHRS, YFSETQ. Here V drops 3 bases and J drops 8 bases, and the junction holds 2 bases not matched to any gene. CDR3 length: 12 amino acids, cysteine to phenylalanine. CDR3 DNA is the only sequence kept; it has 36 bases, read in frame from the first base.

The sequence joins TRBV5-1 to TRBJ1-1, with TRBD1 matching 9 junction bases. The clonotype comes from a man aged 18 to 29 who received the YFV17D yellow fever vaccine. The input for sequencing was PBMCs, taken 15 days after the yellow fever booster vaccination. CDR3 loop: CASSSGTGEAFF. The DNA sequence follows: TGCGCCAGCAGCTCGGGGACAGGGGAAGCTTTCTTT.